Below are 32 T cell receptor beta chains sequenced from a single sample in a study of blood T cell repertoires in COVID-19. Generated by immunoSEQ multiplex PCR, the TCRdb table keeps only in-frame clones and is missing some. The repertoire consists of about 370,000 clones, with roughly nine tenths occurring once and the leading ten covering around 3%. Sequencing used peripheral blood. The receptors originated from a young woman with COVID-19, enrolled during active disease.

V gene TRBV6-5 combines with J gene TRBJ2-3; weak D call: TRBD2 (5 bases). The CDR3 contains 15 residues. The V gene's germline CDR1 is MNHEY and CDR2 SVGAGI. Trimming shortened V by 2 bases and J by 2 bases, and 11 bases separated the two germline ends. DNA of the CDR3: TGTGCCAGCAGTTACAACGGGGATAACACAGATACGCAGTATTTT. Its translation is CASSYNGDNTDTQYF.

V is TRBV20-1 and J is TRBJ2-7; tentatively, D is TRBD2 (5 bases). The CDR3 runs 14 residues. CDR1 is DFQATT and CDR2 is SNEGSKA in the germline V gene (reference sequence). V was pared by 3 bases and J by 2 bases, with 14 bases between. CDR3 DNA: TGCAGTGCTAGTCTTTCGGGGAACCCCTACGAGCAGTACTTC. The encoded protein is CSASLSGNPYEQYF.

Written as DNA, the CDR3 is TGTGCCAGCAGCTTAGGGCAATATGGAAACACCATATATTTT. Residues: CASSLGQYGNTIYF. The chain links TRBV7-2 to TRBJ1-3; no clear D gene. Between the trimmed V and J ends, which lost 1 base and 3 bases, there was a span of 7 bases. The CDR3 consists of 14 residues. Germline values: CDR1 SGHTA, CDR2 FQGNSA. Based on the CDR3 plus reference TRBV7-2 and TRBJ1-3, the full variable domain is GAGVSQSPSNKVTEKGKDVELRCDPISGHTALYWYRQSLGQGLEFLIYFQGNSAPDKSGLPSDRFSAERTGGSVSTLTIQRTQQEDSAVYLCASSLGQYGNTIYFGEGSWLTVV.

The chain links TRBV5-8 to TRBJ2-7, with D possibly being TRBD2 (5 bases). The CDR3 length is 13 residues. Germline V CDR1 and CDR2: SGHTS, YDEGEE. Trimming pared 4 bases from V and 3 bases from J, leaving 11 bases between. Here the CDR3 DNA reads TGTGCCAGCAGCGAGACTACAAACTACGAGCAGTACTTC. It is translated as CASSETTNYEQYF.

The V call is TRBV11-2, the J call TRBJ1-3; D not resolved. Germline V gene sequence: CDR1 SGHAT, CDR2 FQNNGV. This CDR3 spans 15 amino acids. With 0 bases removed from V and 7 bases from J, the gap between germline ends came to 13 bases. Written as DNA, the CDR3 is TGTGCCAGCAGCTTAGACCGAACTCTCGAGAACACCATATATTTT. This codes for CASSLDRTLENTIYF.

The V call is TRBV4-1, the J call TRBJ2-2, with D unresolved. Trimming shortened V by 4 bases and J by 5 bases, and 17 bases separated the two germline ends. The CDR3 extends over 16 amino acids. CDR1 and CDR2 (germline): MGHRA, YSYEKL. CDR3 protein: CASSPRLPALTGELFF. The CDR3 coding sequence is TGCGCCAGCAGCCCGCGTTTACCTGCCTTAACCGGGGAGCTGTTTTTT.

The V gene is TRBV7-9, the J gene TRBJ2-1, with D unclear. Trimming shortened V by 4 bases and J by 0 bases, and 10 bases separated the two germline ends. The CDR3 is 15 residues long. Germline lookup yields CDR1 SEHNR and CDR2 FQNEAQ (reference sequence). The CDR3 DNA is TGTGCCAGCAGCTCCCGAACTGACTCCTACAATGAGCAGTTCTTC. It yields the protein CASSSRTDSYNEQFF.

J is TRBJ2-7 and V is TRBV6-5, with D tentatively TRBD1 (6 bases). The CDR3 covers 15 residues. Trimming shortened V by 4 bases and J by 3 bases, and 16 bases separated the two germline ends. Germline CDR1 reads MNHEY; CDR2 reads SVGAGI. As DNA, the CDR3 is TGTGCCAGCAGTTCACGAACAGGGAGCGGCTACGAGCAGTACGTC. This codes for CASSSRTGSGYEQYV.

V usage is TRBV10-3 and J usage is TRBJ2-3; 15 bases fit TRBD2. Germline loops: CDR1 ENHRY, CDR2 SYGVKD. The CDR3 totals 15 residues. Trimming at V came to 10 bases and at J to 4 bases, leaving 6 bases not matched to a gene. The CDR3 DNA follows: TGTGCCACCGGACTAGCGGGGGGGTGGGCAGATACGCAGTATTTT. Translated, it gives CATGLAGGWADTQYF.

This chain connects TRBV15 to TRBJ1-4, with TRBD1 matching over 11 bases. CDR1 LNHNV and CDR2 YYDKDF come from the germline V gene (reference sequence). CDR3 size: 15 residues. J was trimmed by 8 bases and V by 4 bases; bases with no gene match: 6. CDR3 sequence: CATSTRTGGREKLFF. CDR3 coding DNA: TGTGCCACCAGCACTAGGACAGGGGGCAGGGAAAAACTGTTTTTT. Variable domain in full (rest from reference TRBV15 and TRBJ1-4): DAMVIQNPRYQVTQFGKPVTLSCSQTLNHNVMYWYQQKSSQAPKLLFHYYDKDFNNEADTPDNFQSRRPNTSFCFLDIRSPGLGDTAMYLCATSTRTGGREKLFFGSGTQLSVL.

This clone appeared a single time. The chain joins TRBV5-1 to TRBJ2-1; 16 bases line up with TRBD2. Per the germline V gene, CDR1 is SGHRS and CDR2 is YFSETQ. Trimming removed 2 bases from V and 2 bases from J; junction bases left unmatched: 4. This CDR3 region has 18 residues. In DNA form, the CDR3 reads TGCGCCAGCAGCTTCGGGACTAGCGGGAGGGTCGCCTACAATGAGCAGTTCTTC. This translates into CASSFGTSGRVAYNEQFF.

In its sample, this clone was seen a few times. The V gene is TRBV18, the J gene TRBJ2-1, with a tentative D call TRBD1 (6 bases). CDR1 is KGHSH, CDR2 LQKENI, per germline. The length of the CDR3 is 16 residues. V was cut by 4 bases and J by 1 base, with 14 bases left in between. CDR3 loop: CASSRTTGSSYNEQFF. CDR3 DNA sequence: TGTGCCAGCTCACGTACGACAGGATCGTCCTACAATGAGCAGTTCTTC.

The rearrangement links TRBV5-1 to TRBJ1-1; D remains unclear. The CDR3 consists of 13 residues. Germline CDR1 and CDR2: SGHRS and YFSETQ. V lost 0 bases and J 11 bases, leaving 14 bases between the germline ends. The CDR3 DNA is TGCGCCAGCAGCTTGGTCTCTGGCGGGATCGCTTTCTTT. Its protein product is CASSLVSGGIAFF.

The rearrangement links TRBV12-3 or TRBV12-4 to TRBJ1-4, with a tentative D call TRBD1 (6 bases). Trimming took off 6 bases at V and 5 bases at J, with 10 bases between the two ends. The CDR3 spans 13 residues. As DNA, the CDR3 is TGTGCCAGCAGATACAGGGTCAATGAAAAACTGTTTTTT. As protein: CASRYRVNEKLFF.

The genes are TRBV18 and TRBJ1-1; D uncertain. The germline CDR1 and CDR2 sequences are KGHSH and LQKENI. Trimming shortened V by 3 bases and J by 5 bases, and 13 bases separated the two germline ends. The CDR3 is 14 amino acids. The CDR3 coding sequence is TGTGCCAGCTCACCTACGGAGGTGGTGACTGAAGCTTTCTTT. The encoded protein is CASSPTEVVTEAFF.

The gene calls are TRBV19 and TRBJ1-2; 8 positions agree with TRBD1. CDR1 is LNHDA and CDR2 is SQIVND in the germline V gene (reference sequence). CDR3 length: 19 residues. The trim removed 4 bases at V and 4 bases at J, leaving 20 bases unmatched. CDR3 region: CASSTRIHPPGTGIYGYTF. DNA of the CDR3: TGTGCCAGTAGTACCCGGATCCACCCTCCAGGGACAGGTATCTATGGCTACACCTTC.

The chain carries TRBV14 and TRBJ1-3; D is ambiguous. V was pared by 7 bases and J by 7 bases, with 17 bases between. Germline V gene data show CDR1 as SGHDN and CDR2 as FVKESK. This CDR3 is 14 amino acids long. The CDR3 coding sequence is TGTGCCAGCACCCCCCACCGGGAAAGGAACACCATATATTTT. This translates into CASTPHRERNTIYF.

The chain recombines TRBV6-2 or TRBV6-3 with TRBJ2-5, with 8 bases matching TRBD2. The CDR3 is 15 amino acids. V lost 5 bases to trimming and J lost 4 bases; unmatched junction nucleotides: 9. Germline V gives CDR1 MNHEY, CDR2 SVGEGT. In nucleotides, the CDR3 is TGTGCCAGCAGTCACTTTGCGGCGGGGGGAGAGACCCAGTACTTC. It yields the protein CASSHFAAGGETQYF.

The chain uses TRBV7-9 and TRBJ1-1; maybe TRBD1 (5 bases). The CDR3 length is 13 residues. Germline lookup yields CDR1 SEHNR and CDR2 FQNEAQ (reference sequence). V lost 2 bases, J lost 7 bases, and 11 bases lay in between. CDR3 in DNA: TGTGCCAGCAGCTTATATTCGGGGGGTGAAGCTTTCTTT. Translation gives CASSLYSGGEAFF.

The CDR3 region is CASSIGLAGAGELFF. CDR3 in DNA: TGTGCCAGTAGTATAGGACTAGCGGGAGCCGGGGAGCTGTTTTTT. This chain uses TRBV19 with TRBJ2-2; 12 bases fit TRBD2. Germline CDR1 is LNHDA and CDR2 is SQIVND (reference sequence). Trimming removed 1 base from V and 6 bases from J; junction bases left unmatched: 0. The CDR3 runs 15 residues.

V and J are TRBV6-5 and TRBJ2-7, with D possibly matching TRBD1 (5 bases). CDR3 length equals 13 residues. V was shortened by 2 bases and J by 6 bases, with 11 bases between the two germline ends. In germline, CDR1 is MNHEY, CDR2 SVGAGI. This CDR3 is CASSYGPQGEQYV. CDR3 sequence (DNA): TGTGCCAGCAGTTACGGCCCCCAGGGCGAGCAGTACGTC.

This chain joins TRBV29-1 and TRBJ1-2; 9 nucleotides match TRBD1. The CDR3 loop spans 12 amino acids. CDR1 and CDR2 (germline): SQVTM, ANQGSEA. V was clipped by 5 bases and J by 8 bases; unmatched bases: 6. The CDR3 nucleotides are TGCAGCGTTTATACAGGGGGCGAGGGCTACACCTTC. This codes for CSVYTGGEGYTF.

This chain joins TRBV24-1 and TRBJ2-7, with 8 bases matching TRBD1. CDR1 is KGHDR, CDR2 SFDVKD, per germline. This CDR3 region has 17 residues. J was trimmed by 2 bases and V by 4 bases; bases with no gene match: 12. CDR3 sequence: CATSDPPKRTGPYEQYV. In DNA, the CDR3 is TGTGCCACCAGTGACCCCCCCAAAAGGACAGGGCCCTACGAGCAGTACGTC.

V is TRBV2 and J is TRBJ2-3, with D possibly matching TRBD2 (5 bases). Germline CDR1 is SNHLY and CDR2 is FYNNEI. The CDR3 runs to 14 residues. Trimming pared 6 bases from V and 4 bases from J, leaving 14 bases between. The CDR3: CASRAGTSADTQYF. The CDR3 bases are TGTGCCAGCAGGGCAGGCACTAGTGCAGATACGCAGTATTTT.

The CDR3, as DNA: TGCGCCAGCATAGACATTAGCAATCAGCCCCAGCATTTT. This translates into CASIDISNQPQHF. The chain has TRBV10-2 and TRBJ1-5, with D unresolved. Deletions cut 7 bases from V and 0 bases from J, with 7 bases between. From germline, CDR1 is WSHSY and CDR2 SAAADI. The CDR3 covers 13 residues.

V and J are TRBV19 and TRBJ2-2; D not resolved. The ends were cut back, 3 bases at V and 3 bases at J, with 8 bases in the middle. The CDR3 extends over 14 amino acids. Germline assignment: CDR1 LNHDA and CDR2 SQIVND (reference sequence). CDR3 region: CASSIRTHTGELFF. As DNA, the CDR3 is TGTGCCAGTAGTATCAGAACGCACACCGGGGAGCTGTTTTTT.

As for this clone: At the DNA level, this CDR3 is encoded by other sequences in the same sample as well. This CDR3 reads CASSQRVSYEQYF. In nucleotides, the CDR3 is TGCGCCAGCAGCCAGCGGGTAAGCTACGAGCAGTACTTC. The chain recombines TRBV4-3 with TRBJ2-7; perhaps TRBD2 as D (5 bases). This CDR3 contains 13 residues. The germline V and J ends were trimmed by 3 bases and 3 bases, with 9 bases remaining between them. Germline loops: CDR1 LGHNA, CDR2 YSLEER.

The chain employs TRBV3-1 (or the pseudogene TRBV3-2) and TRBJ1-2, with unresolved D. The V and J ends lost 0 bases and 2 bases respectively, with 7 bases between them. Germline CDR1 and CDR2: LGHDT and YNNKEL (reference sequence). The CDR3 consists of 14 residues. The CDR3 spells CASSQDGQNYGYTF. The DNA for the CDR3 is TGTGCCAGCAGCCAAGATGGGCAAAACTATGGCTACACCTTC.

The gene calls are TRBV11-2 and TRBJ2-7, with TRBD1 matching over 9 bases. The CDR3 has 16 residues. The germline V gene encodes CDR1 SGHAT and CDR2 FQNNGV. V shed 2 bases, J shed 1 base, and the junction held 6 bases outside the gene matches. CDR3 sequence: CASSLLDGTGSYEQYF. CDR3 bases: TGTGCCAGCAGCTTATTAGACGGGACAGGGTCCTACGAGCAGTACTTC.

The chain joins TRBV7-2 to TRBJ2-1; the match to TRBD2 covers 14 bases. The CDR3 is made up of 17 amino acids. Losses at the gene ends were 5 bases for V and 2 bases for J; bases not matched to a gene: 5. Per the germline V gene, CDR1 is SGHTA and CDR2 is FQGNSA. The CDR3 here is CASSQTSGGVTYNEQFF. Here the CDR3 DNA reads TGTGCCAGCAGCCAGACTAGCGGGGGGGTCACCTACAATGAGCAGTTCTTC.

J is TRBJ1-4 and V is TRBV19; D is unclear. The CDR3 contains 16 residues. Trimming took off 7 bases at V and 0 bases at J, with 15 bases between the two ends. From germline, CDR1 is LNHDA and CDR2 SQIVND (reference sequence). Here the CDR3 DNA reads TGTGCCAGTACTCCAGGCACATTTGCAACTAATGAAAAACTGTTTTTT. It codes for CASTPGTFATNEKLFF. The variable domain in full, completed from reference TRBV19 and TRBJ1-4, reads DGGITQSPKYLFRKEGQNVTLSCEQNLNHDAMYWYRQDPGQGLRLIYYSQIVNDFQKGDIAEGYSVSREKKESFPLTVTSAQKNPTAFYLCASTPGTFATNEKLFFGSGTQLSVL.

The rearrangement links TRBV10-2 to TRBJ2-6, with a possible D match to TRBD1 (5 bases). Germline lookup yields CDR1 WSHSY and CDR2 SAAADI. This CDR3 spans 18 amino acids. V shed 0 bases and J shed 0 bases, with 12 bases lying between them. CDR3 sequence reads: CASSESATGYSGANVLTF. CDR3 sequence (DNA): TGCGCCAGCAGTGAGTCTGCCACAGGATACTCTGGGGCCAACGTCCTGACTTTC.